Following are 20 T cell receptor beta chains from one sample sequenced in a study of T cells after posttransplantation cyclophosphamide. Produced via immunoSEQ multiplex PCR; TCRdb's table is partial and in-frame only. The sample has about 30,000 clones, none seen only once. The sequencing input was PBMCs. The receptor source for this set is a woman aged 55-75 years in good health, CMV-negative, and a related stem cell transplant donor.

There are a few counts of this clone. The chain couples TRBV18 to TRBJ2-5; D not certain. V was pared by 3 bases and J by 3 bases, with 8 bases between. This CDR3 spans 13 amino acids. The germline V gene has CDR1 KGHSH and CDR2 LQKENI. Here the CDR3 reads CASSPRKEETQYF. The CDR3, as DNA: TGTGCCAGCTCACCCCGCAAGGAAGAGACCCAGTACTTC.

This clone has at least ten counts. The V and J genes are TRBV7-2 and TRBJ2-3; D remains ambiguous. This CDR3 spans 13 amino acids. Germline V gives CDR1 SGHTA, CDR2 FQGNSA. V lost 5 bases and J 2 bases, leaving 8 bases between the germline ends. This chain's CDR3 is CASSPYNTDTQYF. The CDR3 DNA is TGTGCCAGCAGCCCTTACAACACAGATACGCAGTATTTT.

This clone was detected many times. The DNA of the CDR3 is TGTGCCAGCAGGGTGGGCGTGAAGCCCCAGCATTTT. It codes for CASRVGVKPQHF. The gene calls are TRBV28 and TRBJ1-5; D not certain. V was clipped by 6 bases and J by 8 bases, with 11 bases between them. Germline lookup yields CDR1 MDHEN and CDR2 SYDVKM. The CDR3 extends over 12 amino acids.

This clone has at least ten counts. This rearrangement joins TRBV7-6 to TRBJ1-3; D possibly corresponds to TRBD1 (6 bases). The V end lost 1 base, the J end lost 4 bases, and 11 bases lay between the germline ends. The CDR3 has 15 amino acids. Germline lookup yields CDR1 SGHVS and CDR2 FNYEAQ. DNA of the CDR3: TGTGCCAGCAGCTTAGGACAGGCCGGGGGAAACACCATATATTTT. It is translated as CASSLGQAGGNTIYF.

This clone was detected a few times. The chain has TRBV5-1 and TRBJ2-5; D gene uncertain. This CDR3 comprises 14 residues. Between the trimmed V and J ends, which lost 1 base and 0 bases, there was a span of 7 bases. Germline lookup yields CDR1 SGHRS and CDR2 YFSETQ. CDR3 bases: TGCGCCAGCAGCTTGTGGCTCAACCAAGAGACCCAGTACTTC. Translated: CASSLWLNQETQYF.

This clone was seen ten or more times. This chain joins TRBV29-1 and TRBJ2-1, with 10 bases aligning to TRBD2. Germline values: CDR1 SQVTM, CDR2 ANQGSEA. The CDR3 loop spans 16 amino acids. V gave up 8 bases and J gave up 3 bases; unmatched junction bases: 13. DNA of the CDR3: TGCAGCCCGAGTGGCATAGCGGGAGGTAACTACAATGAGCAGTTCTTC. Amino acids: CSPSGIAGGNYNEQFF.

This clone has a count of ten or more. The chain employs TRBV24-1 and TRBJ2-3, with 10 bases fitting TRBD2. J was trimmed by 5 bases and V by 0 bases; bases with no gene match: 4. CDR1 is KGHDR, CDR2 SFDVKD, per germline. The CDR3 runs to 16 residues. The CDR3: CATSDLRAGGKDTQYF. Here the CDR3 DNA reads TGTGCCACCAGTGATTTGAGAGCGGGAGGGAAAGATACGCAGTATTTT.

The CDR3, as DNA: TGTGCCAGCAGTTCCCTATTAGCGGGAAACACAGATACGCAGTATTTT. Amino acids: CASSSLLAGNTDTQYF. The chain joins TRBV12-3 or TRBV12-4 to TRBJ2-3; 8 bases align to TRBD2. CDR3 length: 16 amino acids. The junction had 8 bases not matched to a gene; V was cut back by 4 bases and J by 2 bases.

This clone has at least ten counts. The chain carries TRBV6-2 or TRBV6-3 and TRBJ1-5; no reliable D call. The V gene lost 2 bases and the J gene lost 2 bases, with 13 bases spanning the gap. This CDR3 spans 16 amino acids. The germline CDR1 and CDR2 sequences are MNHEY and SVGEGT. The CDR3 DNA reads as TGTGCCAGCAGTTACAGGGCTGCGCGGGGCAATCAGCCCCAGCATTTT. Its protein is CASSYRAARGNQPQHF.

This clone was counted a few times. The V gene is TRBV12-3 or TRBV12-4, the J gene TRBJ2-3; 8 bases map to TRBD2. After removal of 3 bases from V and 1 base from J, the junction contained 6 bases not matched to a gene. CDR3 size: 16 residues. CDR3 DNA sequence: TGTGCCAGCAGTTTTAGTCCACTAGCGGGCACAGATACGCAGTATTTT. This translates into CASSFSPLAGTDTQYF.

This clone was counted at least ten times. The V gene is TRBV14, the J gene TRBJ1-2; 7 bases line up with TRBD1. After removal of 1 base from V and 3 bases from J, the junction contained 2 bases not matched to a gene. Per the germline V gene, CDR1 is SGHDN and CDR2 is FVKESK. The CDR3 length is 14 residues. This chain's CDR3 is CASSQVTGYYGYTF. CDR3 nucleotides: TGTGCCAGCAGCCAAGTGACAGGGTACTATGGCTACACCTTC.

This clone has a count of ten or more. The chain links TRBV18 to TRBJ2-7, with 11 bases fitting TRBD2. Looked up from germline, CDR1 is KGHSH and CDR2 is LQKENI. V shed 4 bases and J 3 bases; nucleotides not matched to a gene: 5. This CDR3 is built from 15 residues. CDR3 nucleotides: TGTGCCAGCTCACAATCCGGGACTAGCGGCTACGAGCAGTACTTC. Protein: CASSQSGTSGYEQYF.

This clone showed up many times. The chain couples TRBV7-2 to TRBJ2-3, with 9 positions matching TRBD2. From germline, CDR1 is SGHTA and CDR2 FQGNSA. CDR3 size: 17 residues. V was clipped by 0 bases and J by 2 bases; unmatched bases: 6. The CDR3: CASSLAGSGGLTDTQYF. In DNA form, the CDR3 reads TGTGCCAGCAGCTTAGCCGGGAGCGGGGGGCTCACAGATACGCAGTATTTT.

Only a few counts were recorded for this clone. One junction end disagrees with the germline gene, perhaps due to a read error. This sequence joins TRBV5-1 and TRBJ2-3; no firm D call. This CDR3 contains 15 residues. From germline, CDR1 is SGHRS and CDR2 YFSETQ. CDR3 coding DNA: TGCGCCAGCAGCCGAGACGTAAGTCGCACAGATCCGCAGTATTTT. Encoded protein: CASSRDVSRTDPQYF.

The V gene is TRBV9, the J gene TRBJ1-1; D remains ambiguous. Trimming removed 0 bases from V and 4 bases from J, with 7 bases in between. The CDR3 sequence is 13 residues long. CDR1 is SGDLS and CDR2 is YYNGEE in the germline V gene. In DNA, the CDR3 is TGTGCCAGCAGCGTAGGAGGGTTCACTGAAGCTTTCTTT. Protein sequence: CASSVGGFTEAFF.

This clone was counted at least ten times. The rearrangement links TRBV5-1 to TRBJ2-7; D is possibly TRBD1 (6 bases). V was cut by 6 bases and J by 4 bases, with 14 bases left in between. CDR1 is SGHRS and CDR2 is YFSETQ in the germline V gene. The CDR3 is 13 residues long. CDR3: CASTGDTIYEQYF. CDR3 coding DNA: TGCGCCAGCACCGGGGACACAATTTACGAGCAGTACTTC.

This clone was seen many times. The chain's CDR3 is CASSLGPGLNTEAFF. Here the CDR3 DNA reads TGCGCCAGCAGCTTAGGGCCAGGGCTGAACACTGAAGCTTTCTTT. V is TRBV4-1 and J is TRBJ1-1; possible D gene TRBD1, 5 bases. The germline V gene has CDR1 MGHRA and CDR2 YSYEKL. V lost 5 bases and J lost 0, with 13 bases in between. The CDR3 sequence is 15 residues long.

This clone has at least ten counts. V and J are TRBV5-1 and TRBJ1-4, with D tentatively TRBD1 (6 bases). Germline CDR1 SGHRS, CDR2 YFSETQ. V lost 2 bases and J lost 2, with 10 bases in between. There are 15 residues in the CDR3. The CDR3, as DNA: TGCGCCAGCAGCTTAGGGCAGGGGACTAATGAAAAACTGTTTTTT. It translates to CASSLGQGTNEKLFF.

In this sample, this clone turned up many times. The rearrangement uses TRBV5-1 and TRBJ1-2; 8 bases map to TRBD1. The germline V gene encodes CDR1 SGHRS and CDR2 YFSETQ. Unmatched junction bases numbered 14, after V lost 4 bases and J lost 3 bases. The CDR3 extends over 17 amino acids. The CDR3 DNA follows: TGCGCCAGCAGCCCTCGGCCAGGACAGGGAAATTACTATGGCTACACCTTC. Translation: CASSPRPGQGNYYGYTF. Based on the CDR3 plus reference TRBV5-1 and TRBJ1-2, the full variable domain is KAGVTQTPRYLIKTRGQQVTLSCSPISGHRSVSWYQQTPGQGLQFLFEYFSETQRNKGNFPGRFSGRQFSNSRSEMNVSTLELGDSALYLCASSPRPGQGNYYGYTFGSGTRLTVV.

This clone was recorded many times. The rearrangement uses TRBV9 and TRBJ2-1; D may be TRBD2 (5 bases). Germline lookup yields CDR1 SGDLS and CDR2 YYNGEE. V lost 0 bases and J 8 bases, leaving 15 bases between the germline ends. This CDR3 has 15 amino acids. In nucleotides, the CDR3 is TGTGCCAGCAGCGTAGCCGGGGAAGGGTTAGATGAGCAGTTCTTC. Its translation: CASSVAGEGLDEQFF.